The 9 T cell receptor beta chains reported below all come from one sample, sequenced in a study of shared clonotypes between healthy human individuals. TCRdb keeps only in-frame clones here, not all; method: immunoSEQ multiplex PCR. The table records roughly 500,000 clones, 95% to 97% of them present only once. Sequenced sample: naive CD4+ T cells sorted from blood. Subset reported: CD45RA+ positively selected. These receptors were collected from a woman aged 30 to 39 in good health.

The CDR3 sequence: CSTIFGSYEQYF. The CDR3 nucleotides are TGCAGCACCATCTTTGGATCCTACGAGCAGTACTTC. The rearrangement uses TRBV29-1 and TRBJ2-7, with D uncertain. This CDR3 has 12 residues. Germline CDR1 is SQVTM and CDR2 is ANQGSEA. The V end lost 8 bases, the J end lost 1 base, and 12 bases lay between the germline ends.

The sample holds one count of this clone. V and J are TRBV5-4 and TRBJ2-2, with D perhaps TRBD1 (6 bases). The germline CDR1 and CDR2 sequences are SGHNT and YYREEE (reference sequence). The CDR3 runs 15 residues. With 0 bases removed from V and 3 bases from J, the gap between germline ends came to 9 bases. CDR3 residues: CASSLGQGYTGELFF. CDR3 DNA: TGTGCCAGCAGCTTGGGCCAGGGGTACACCGGGGAGCTGTTTTTT.

The table lists this clone with a count of one. The chain uses TRBV6-5 and TRBJ1-1, with TRBD1 identical over 9 bases. V lost 6 bases to trimming and J lost 3 bases; unmatched junction nucleotides: 8. From germline, CDR1 is MNHEY and CDR2 SVGAGI. This CDR3 is built from 15 residues. DNA for the CDR3: TGTGCCAGCAGCTTACAGGGGGCTTTGGACACTGAAGCTTTCTTT. It translates to CASSLQGALDTEAFF.

A few counts support this clone. The V and J genes are TRBV7-8 and TRBJ2-5; maybe TRBD1 (5 bases). This CDR3 comprises 14 residues. The germline V gene has CDR1 SGHVS and CDR2 FQNEAQ. V gave up 2 bases and J gave up 5 bases, with 12 bases separating them. The CDR3 loop is CASSLLSRVETQYF. The CDR3 nucleotides are TGTGCCAGCAGCTTACTGAGCAGGGTGGAGACCCAGTACTTC.

V is TRBV6-5 and J is TRBJ2-5; TRBD2 aligns across 12 bases. Near its end, the DNA agrees better with TRBJ2-7, so the J call may be wrong. Germline-derived CDR1 and CDR2 are MNHEY and SVGAGI. The CDR3 consists of 15 residues. CDR3 amino acids: CASSYSGTSGYEQYF. Here the CDR3 DNA reads TGTGCCAGCAGTTACTCGGGGACTAGCGGGTACGAGCAGTACTTC.

V is TRBV19 and J is TRBJ1-1; D may be TRBD1 (6 bases). Germline assignment: CDR1 LNHDA and CDR2 SQIVND (reference sequence). This CDR3 has 15 residues. Trimming stripped 3 bases from V and 4 bases from J, with 15 bases between. The CDR3 sequence: CASSIRFVGGTEAFF. CDR3 in DNA: TGTGCCAGTAGTATCAGGTTCGTAGGGGGCACTGAAGCTTTCTTT.

The V and J genes are TRBV5-1 and TRBJ2-5; D remains ambiguous. This CDR3 region has 13 residues. Trimming stripped 4 bases from V and 2 bases from J, with 9 bases between. CDR1 and CDR2 (germline): SGHRS, YFSETQ. CDR3 residues: CASSPAAQETQYF. The CDR3 coding sequence is TGCGCCAGCAGCCCCGCAGCACAAGAGACCCAGTACTTC.

This chain connects TRBV28 to TRBJ2-1, with 7 positions matching TRBD1. V trimming: 4 bases; J trimming: 7 bases; junction bases outside the gene matches: 13. The CDR3 extends over 16 amino acids. Germline V gene lookup returns CDR1 MDHEN and CDR2 SYDVKM. The CDR3 bases are TGTGCCAGCAGTTCCCTCGACAGGGATTCCCTTAATGAGCAGTTCTTC. Translated: CASSSLDRDSLNEQFF.

This clone has a single count. CDR3 residues: CASSPGQGAYEQYF. The CDR3 DNA reads as TGTGCCAGCAGCCCGGGACAGGGGGCTTACGAGCAGTACTTC. V and J are TRBV11-3 and TRBJ2-5, with 12 bases fitting TRBD1. The DNA matches TRBJ2-7 better at its end, which makes the J call doubtful. The CDR3 has 14 amino acids. Per germline, CDR1 SGHNT and CDR2 YENEEA.